The 8 T cell receptor beta chains presented below share a single source sample, sequenced in a study of identical twins. MiXCR was run by TCRdb on the 5' RACE reads, yielding one entry per CDR3 protein. The sample records 270,000 or so distinct CDR3 sequences, about 8.3% being singletons. This sample also appeared in a second study, on yellow fever vaccine responses in identical twins.

The sequencing sample was made of CD8+ T cells sorted from blood. The source is a young woman in good health.

This clonotype has a handful of counts. This chain uses TRBV20-1 with TRBJ1-5; D is unclear. This CDR3 has 16 amino acids. V lost 4 bases, J lost 4 bases, and 20 bases lay in between. The germline V gene encodes CDR1 DFQATT and CDR2 SNEGSKA (reference sequence). The CDR3 nucleotides read TGCAGTGCTATATTCTTCCCCGGGATCTTAAATCAGCCCCAGCATTTT. It translates to CSAIFFPGILNQPQHF.

This clonotype was seen a handful of times. The CDR3 DNA reads as TGCAGTGCCCCGGACCCGGCGAACTTAAACACCATATATTTT. Translated, it gives CSAPDPANLNTIYF. The V and J genes are TRBV20-1 and TRBJ1-3; no reliable D call. This CDR3 is 14 amino acids long. The V end was cut by 6 bases, the J end by 6 bases, with 18 bases between. Germline assignment: CDR1 DFQATT and CDR2 SNEGSKA (reference sequence).

The chain carries TRBV4-1 and TRBJ2-6; D gene uncertain. Trimming pared 3 bases from V and 0 bases from J, leaving 15 bases between. Germline V CDR1 and CDR2: MGHRA, YSYEKL. CDR3 length: 18 amino acids. Here the CDR3 reads CASSHPIREFSGANVLTF. The CDR3 DNA follows: TGCGCCAGCAGCCATCCTATTAGGGAATTCTCTGGGGCCAACGTCCTGACTTTC.

This clonotype appeared a few times. The chain employs TRBV9 and TRBJ2-1; D is perhaps TRBD2 (6 bases). The CDR3 totals 16 residues. Trimming took 0 bases from V and 2 from J, leaving 12 bases between them. Germline V gives CDR1 SGDLS, CDR2 YYNGEE. CDR3 loop: CASSVGGWGAYNEQFF. The CDR3 nucleotides read TGTGCCAGCAGCGTAGGAGGTTGGGGGGCCTACAATGAGCAGTTCTTC.

This clonotype was seen repeatedly, ten times or more. The chain combines TRBV28 with TRBJ2-5; D is ambiguous. This CDR3 has 13 residues. Germline V gives CDR1 MDHEN, CDR2 SYDVKM. Deletions cut 2 bases from V and 7 bases from J, with 11 bases between. The CDR3 here is CASSLGSPGTQYF. CDR3 in DNA: TGTGCCAGCAGTTTAGGTTCCCCGGGGACCCAGTACTTC.

The chain recombines TRBV27 with TRBJ2-3; 8 bases line up with TRBD2. The CDR3 is made up of 16 amino acids. Trimming cost V 5 bases and J 5 bases; bases outside gene matches: 12. The germline V gene encodes CDR1 MNHEY and CDR2 SMNVEV (reference sequence). This CDR3 reads CASSPITGGPQDTQYF. CDR3 nucleotides: TGTGCCAGCAGTCCGATAACGGGGGGGCCCCAAGATACGCAGTATTTT.

There are many counts of this clonotype. V and J are TRBV29-1 and TRBJ2-1; TRBD2 aligns across 9 bases. Germline CDR1 and CDR2: SQVTM and ANQGSEA. This CDR3 comprises 15 residues. The trim removed 5 bases at V and 6 bases at J, leaving 11 bases unmatched. CDR3 coding DNA: TGCAGCGTTCCAAGTACCGGGACTAGCCTCAATGAGCAGTTCTTC. Protein: CSVPSTGTSLNEQFF.

This clonotype was seen repeatedly, ten times or more. This chain connects TRBV5-1 to TRBJ2-7, with 10 bases fitting TRBD2. There are 14 residues in the CDR3. The junction had 8 bases not matched to a gene; V was cut back by 9 bases and J by 2 bases. Germline V gene data show CDR1 as SGHRS and CDR2 as YFSETQ. CDR3 protein: CATSLSGGAYEQYF. The DNA for the CDR3 is TGCGCCACGTCCCTAAGCGGGGGGGCCTACGAGCAGTACTTC.